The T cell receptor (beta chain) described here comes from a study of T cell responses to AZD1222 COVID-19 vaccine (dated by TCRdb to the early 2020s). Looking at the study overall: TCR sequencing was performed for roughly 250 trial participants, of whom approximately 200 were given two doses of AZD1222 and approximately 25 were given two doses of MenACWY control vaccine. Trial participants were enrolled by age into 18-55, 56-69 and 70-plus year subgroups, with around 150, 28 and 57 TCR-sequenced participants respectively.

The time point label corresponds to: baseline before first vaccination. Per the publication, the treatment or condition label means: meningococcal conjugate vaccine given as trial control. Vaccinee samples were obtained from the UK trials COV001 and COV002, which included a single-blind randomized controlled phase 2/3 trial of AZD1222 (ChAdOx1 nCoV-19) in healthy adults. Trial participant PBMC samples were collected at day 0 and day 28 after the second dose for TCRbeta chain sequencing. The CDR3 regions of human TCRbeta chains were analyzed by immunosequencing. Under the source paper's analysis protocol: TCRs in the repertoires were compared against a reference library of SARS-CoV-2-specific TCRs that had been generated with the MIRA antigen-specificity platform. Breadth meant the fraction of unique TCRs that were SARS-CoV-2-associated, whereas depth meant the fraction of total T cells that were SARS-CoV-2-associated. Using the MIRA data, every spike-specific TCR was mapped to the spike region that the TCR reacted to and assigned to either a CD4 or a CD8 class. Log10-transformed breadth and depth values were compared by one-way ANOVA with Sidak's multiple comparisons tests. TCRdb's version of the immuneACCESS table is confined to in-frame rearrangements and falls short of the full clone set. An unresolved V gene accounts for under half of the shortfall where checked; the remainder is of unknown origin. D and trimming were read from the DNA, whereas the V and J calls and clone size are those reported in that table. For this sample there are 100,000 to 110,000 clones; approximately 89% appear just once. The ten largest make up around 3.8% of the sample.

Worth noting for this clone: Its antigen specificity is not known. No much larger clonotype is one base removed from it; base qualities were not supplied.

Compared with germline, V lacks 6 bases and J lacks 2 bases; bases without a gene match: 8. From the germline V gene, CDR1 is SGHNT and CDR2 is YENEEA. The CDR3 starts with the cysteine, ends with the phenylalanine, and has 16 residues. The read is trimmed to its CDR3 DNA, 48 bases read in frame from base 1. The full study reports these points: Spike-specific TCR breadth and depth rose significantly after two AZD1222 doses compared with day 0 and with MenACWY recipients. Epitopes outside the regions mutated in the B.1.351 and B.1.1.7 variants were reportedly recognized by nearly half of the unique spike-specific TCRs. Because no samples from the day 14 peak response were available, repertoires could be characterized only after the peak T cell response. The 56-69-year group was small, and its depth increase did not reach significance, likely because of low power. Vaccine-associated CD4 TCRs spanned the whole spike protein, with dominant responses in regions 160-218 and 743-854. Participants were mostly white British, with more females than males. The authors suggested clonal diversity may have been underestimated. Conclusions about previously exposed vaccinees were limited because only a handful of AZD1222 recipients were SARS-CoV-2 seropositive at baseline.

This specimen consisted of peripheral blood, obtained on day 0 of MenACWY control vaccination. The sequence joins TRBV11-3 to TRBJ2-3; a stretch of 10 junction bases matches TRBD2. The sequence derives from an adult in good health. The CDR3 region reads CASRAGGLAVTDTQYF. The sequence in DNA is TGTGCCAGCAGGGCGGGAGGACTAGCGGTCACAGATACGCAGTATTTT. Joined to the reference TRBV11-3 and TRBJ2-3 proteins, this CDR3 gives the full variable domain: EAGVVQSPRYKIIEKKQPVAFWCNPISGHNTLYWYLQNLGQGPELLIRYENEEAVDDSQLPKDRFSAERLKGVDSTLKIQPAELGDSAVYLCASRAGGLAVTDTQYFGPGTRLTVL.